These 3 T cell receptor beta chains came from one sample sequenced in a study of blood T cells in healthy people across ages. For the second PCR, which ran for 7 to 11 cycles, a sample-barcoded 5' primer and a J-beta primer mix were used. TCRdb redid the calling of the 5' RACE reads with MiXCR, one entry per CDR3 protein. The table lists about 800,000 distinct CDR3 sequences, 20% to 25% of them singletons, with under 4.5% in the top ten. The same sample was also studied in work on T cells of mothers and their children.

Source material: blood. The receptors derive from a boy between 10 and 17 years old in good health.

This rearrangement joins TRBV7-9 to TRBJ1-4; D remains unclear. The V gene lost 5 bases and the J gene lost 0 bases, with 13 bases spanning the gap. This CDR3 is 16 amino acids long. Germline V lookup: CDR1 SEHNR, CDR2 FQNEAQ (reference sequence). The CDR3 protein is CASSVTTVATNEKLFF. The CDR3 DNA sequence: TGTGCCAGCAGCGTGACGACTGTTGCAACTAATGAAAAACTGTTTTTT.

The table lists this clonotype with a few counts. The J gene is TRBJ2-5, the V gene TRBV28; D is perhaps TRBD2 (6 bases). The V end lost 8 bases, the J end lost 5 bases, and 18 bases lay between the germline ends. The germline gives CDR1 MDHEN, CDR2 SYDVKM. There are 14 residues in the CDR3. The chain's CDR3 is CASHTTRAVETQYF. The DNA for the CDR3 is TGTGCCAGCCACACGACTAGAGCGGTGGAGACCCAGTACTTC.

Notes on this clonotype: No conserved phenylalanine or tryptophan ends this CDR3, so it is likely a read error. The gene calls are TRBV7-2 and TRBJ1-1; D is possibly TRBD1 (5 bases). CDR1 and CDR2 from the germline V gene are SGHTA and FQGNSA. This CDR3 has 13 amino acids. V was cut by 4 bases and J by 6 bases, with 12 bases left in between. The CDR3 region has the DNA TGTGCCAGCAGCTCCGTATGGGGGGCTGAAGCTTTCATT. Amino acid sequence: CASSSVWGAEAFI.